Sequencing of this T cell receptor beta chain was carried out in a study of blood T cell repertoires in COVID-19. Study overall: COVID-19 samples from acute and convalescent phases originated in the United States, Italy and Spain. T cells, B-cell-depleted T cells, or PBMCs supplied cDNA or gDNA.

The germline V and J ends were trimmed by 3 bases and 4 bases, with 9 bases remaining between them. This CDR3 region has 13 residues. Germline V CDR1 and CDR2: LNHNV, YYDKDF (reference sequence). In the source study's methods: Reference gene primer amplification gave nucleated cell count estimates. Method: immunoSEQ multiplex PCR; TCRdb's copy keeps in-frame clones and lacks some. Clonal size and the V and J genes are those of that table, whereas D and trimming came from the DNA. The data contain fewer than 250,000 clones, 84% of them seen just once; the ten biggest clones take up less than 8%. This clonotype originated in a woman in her 50s with active or convalescent COVID-19. This chain joins TRBV15 and TRBJ2-5; TRBD1 might be the D (5 bases). What was sequenced was peripheral blood. In DNA, the CDR3 is TGTGCCACCAGCAGTTTAAGGGGAGAGACCCAGTACTTC. It codes for CATSSLRGETQYF. The whole variable domain, filled in from reference TRBV15 and TRBJ2-5, reads DAMVIQNPRYQVTQFGKPVTLSCSQTLNHNVMYWYQQKSSQAPKLLFHYYDKDFNNEADTPDNFQSRRPNTSFCFLDIRSPGLGDTAMYLCATSSLRGETQYFGPGTRLLVL.